Following are 9 T cell receptor beta chains from one sample sequenced in a study of T cell responses to AZD1222 COVID-19 vaccine. Repertoires were generated with immunoSEQ multiplex PCR, while TCRdb's copy carries only in-frame clones and drops some. Altogether about 100,000 clones are present, around 87% being singletons, with the ten largest covering about 3.3%. The sequenced sample was peripheral blood, obtained on day 0 of AZD1222 vaccination. The receptor source for this set is an adult in good health.

The rearrangement joins TRBV6-5 to TRBJ1-2, with a possible D match to TRBD1 (5 bases). V was trimmed by 7 bases and J by 8 bases, leaving 17 bases between them. This CDR3 spans 13 amino acids. CDR1 is MNHEY, CDR2 SVGAGI, per germline. The CDR3 spells CASTRQQGLGYTF. In DNA form, the CDR3 reads TGTGCCAGCACTAGACAGCAGGGCCTAGGCTACACCTTC.

A few counts support this clone. This rearrangement joins TRBV18 to TRBJ2-4, with a possible D match to TRBD1 (6 bases). CDR3 length: 16 amino acids. Trimming pared 3 bases from V and 5 bases from J, leaving 17 bases between. CDR1 and CDR2 (germline): KGHSH, LQKENI. CDR3 sequence reads: CASSPPRRGPENIQYF. For the CDR3, the DNA is TGTGCCAGCTCACCGCCCCGCAGGGGTCCGGAAAACATTCAGTACTTC. Using reference TRBV18 and TRBJ2-4 for the parts outside the CDR3, the full variable domain is NAGVMQNPRHLVRRRGQEARLRCSPMKGHSHVYWYRQLPEEGLKFMVYLQKENIIDESGMPKERFSAEFPKEGPSILRIQQVVRGDSAAYFCASSPPRRGPENIQYFGAGTRLSVL.

The chain has TRBV7-2 and TRBJ2-6, with D perhaps assigned TRBD1 or TRBD2 (5 bases each). Germline V gives CDR1 SGHTA, CDR2 FQGNSA. This CDR3 region has 19 residues. Trimming shortened V by 5 bases and J by 0 bases, and 20 bases separated the two germline ends. CDR3 region: CASSKTPGRRISGANVLTF. The CDR3 DNA sequence: TGTGCCAGCAGCAAGACGCCGGGACGGCGAATCTCTGGGGCCAACGTCCTGACTTTC.

The chain joins TRBV5-1 to TRBJ2-1; D uncertain. Trimming shortened V by 0 bases and J by 4 bases, and 8 bases separated the two germline ends. This CDR3 comprises 14 residues. CDR1 and CDR2 from the germline V gene are SGHRS and YFSETQ. The CDR3 here is CASSLEGRYNEQFF. As DNA, the CDR3 is TGCGCCAGCAGCTTGGAAGGCAGATACAATGAGCAGTTCTTC.

This chain joins TRBV29-1 and TRBJ1-2, with D maybe TRBD1 (5 bases). The ends were cut back, 6 bases at V and 7 bases at J, with 21 bases in the middle. The V gene's germline CDR1 is SQVTM and CDR2 ANQGSEA. This CDR3 is built from 14 residues. Here the CDR3 reads CSVPSSGSGGGYTF. The CDR3 region has the DNA TGCAGCGTCCCCTCCTCTGGCTCGGGGGGTGGCTACACCTTC.

Worth noting for this clone: An end of the junction differs from the germline gene, which may be a read error. The V and J genes are TRBV27 and TRBJ2-2; 7 nucleotides match TRBD1. CDR1 and CDR2 from the germline V gene are MNHEY and SMNVEV (reference sequence). CDR3 length equals 15 residues. DNA for the CDR3: TGTGCCAGCAGTTTCTCGACAGGGAACGCCGGGGAGCTGTTTTTT. Translating it yields CASSFSTGNAGELFF.

The V call is TRBV7-9, the J call TRBJ2-2, with D unclear. CDR1 and CDR2 from the germline V gene are SEHNR and FQNEAQ (reference sequence). The CDR3 extends over 12 amino acids. V was trimmed by 3 bases and J by 6 bases, leaving 5 bases between them. The CDR3 bases are TGTGCCAGCAGCTTGGGGTCCGGGGAGCTGTTTTTT. Translating it yields CASSLGSGELFF.

The chain links TRBV27 to TRBJ2-2; 9 bases match TRBD2. V lost 0 bases, J lost 3 bases, and 8 bases stayed unmatched. Per germline, CDR1 MNHEY and CDR2 SMNVEV (reference sequence). This CDR3 comprises 18 residues. The CDR3: CASSLSPPLAGYTGELFF. The DNA of the CDR3 is TGTGCCAGCAGTTTATCTCCTCCGCTAGCGGGGTACACCGGGGAGCTGTTTTTT.

This chain joins TRBV5-4 and TRBJ2-5, with 9 bases that match TRBD2. Per germline, CDR1 SGHNT and CDR2 YYREEE (reference sequence). The CDR3 consists of 14 residues. J lost 0 bases, V lost 4 bases, and 1 base had no gene match. CDR3 DNA: TGTGCCAGCAGCCTAGCGGGGAACCAAGAGACCCAGTACTTC. Protein product: CASSLAGNQETQYF.